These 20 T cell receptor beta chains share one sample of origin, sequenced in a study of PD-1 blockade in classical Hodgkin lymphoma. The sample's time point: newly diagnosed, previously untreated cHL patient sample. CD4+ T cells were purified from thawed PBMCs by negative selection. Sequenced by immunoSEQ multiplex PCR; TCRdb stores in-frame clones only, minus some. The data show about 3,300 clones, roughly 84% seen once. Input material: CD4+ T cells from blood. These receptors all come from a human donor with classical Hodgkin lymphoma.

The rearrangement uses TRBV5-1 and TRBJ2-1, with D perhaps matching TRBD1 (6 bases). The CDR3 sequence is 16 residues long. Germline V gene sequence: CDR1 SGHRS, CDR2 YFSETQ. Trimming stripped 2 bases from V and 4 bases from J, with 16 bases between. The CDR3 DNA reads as TGCGCCAGCAGCTTAGATACAGGGAATCCTTACAATGAGCAGTTCTTC. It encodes CASSLDTGNPYNEQFF.

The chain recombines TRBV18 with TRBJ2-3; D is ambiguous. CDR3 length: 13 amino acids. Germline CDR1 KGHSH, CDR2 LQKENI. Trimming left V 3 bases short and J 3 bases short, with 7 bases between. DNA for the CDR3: TGTGCCAGCTCACCCACCCGTACAGATACGCAGTATTTT. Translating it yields CASSPTRTDTQYF.

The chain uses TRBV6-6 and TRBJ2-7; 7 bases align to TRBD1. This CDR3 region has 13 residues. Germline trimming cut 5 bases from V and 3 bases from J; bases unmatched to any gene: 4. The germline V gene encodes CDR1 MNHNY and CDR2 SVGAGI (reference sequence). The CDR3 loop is CASSDGTDYEQYF. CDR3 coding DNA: TGTGCCAGCAGTGACGGGACAGACTACGAGCAGTACTTC.

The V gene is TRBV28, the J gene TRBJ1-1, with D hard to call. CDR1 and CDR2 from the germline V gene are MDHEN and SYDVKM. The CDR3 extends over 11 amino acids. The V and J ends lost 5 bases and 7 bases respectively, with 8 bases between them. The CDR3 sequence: CASSGPIEAFF. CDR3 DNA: TGTGCCAGCAGTGGACCGATTGAAGCTTTCTTT.

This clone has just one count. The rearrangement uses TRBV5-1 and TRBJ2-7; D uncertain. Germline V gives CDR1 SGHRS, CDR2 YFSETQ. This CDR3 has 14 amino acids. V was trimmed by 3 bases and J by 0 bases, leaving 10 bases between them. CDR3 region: CASSYGTNSYEQYF. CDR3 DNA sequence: TGCGCCAGCAGCTACGGAACGAACTCCTACGAGCAGTACTTC.

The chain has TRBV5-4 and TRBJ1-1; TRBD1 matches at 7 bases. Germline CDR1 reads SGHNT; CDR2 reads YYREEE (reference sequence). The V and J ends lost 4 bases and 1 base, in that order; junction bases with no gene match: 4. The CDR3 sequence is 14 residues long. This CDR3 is CASSRDRANTEAFF. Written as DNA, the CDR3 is TGTGCCAGCAGCCGCGACAGGGCGAACACTGAAGCTTTCTTT. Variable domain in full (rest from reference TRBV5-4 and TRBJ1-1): ETGVTQSPTHLIKTRGQQVTLRCSSQSGHNTVSWYQQALGQGPQFIFQYYREEENGRGNFPPRFSGLQFPNYSSELNVNALELDDSALYLCASSRDRANTEAFFGQGTRLTVV.

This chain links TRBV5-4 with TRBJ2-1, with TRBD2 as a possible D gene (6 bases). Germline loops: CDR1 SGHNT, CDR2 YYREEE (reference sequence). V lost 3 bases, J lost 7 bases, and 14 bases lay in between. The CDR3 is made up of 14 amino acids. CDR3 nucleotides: TGTGCCAGCAGCTCGGAGGGAGCCGGGAATGAGCAGTTCTTC. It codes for CASSSEGAGNEQFF.

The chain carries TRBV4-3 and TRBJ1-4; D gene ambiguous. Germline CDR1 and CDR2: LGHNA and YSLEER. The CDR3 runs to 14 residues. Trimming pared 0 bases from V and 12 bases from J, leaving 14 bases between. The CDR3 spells CASSQETLVSQLFF. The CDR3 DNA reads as TGCGCCAGCAGCCAAGAGACACTCGTTTCCCAACTGTTTTTT.

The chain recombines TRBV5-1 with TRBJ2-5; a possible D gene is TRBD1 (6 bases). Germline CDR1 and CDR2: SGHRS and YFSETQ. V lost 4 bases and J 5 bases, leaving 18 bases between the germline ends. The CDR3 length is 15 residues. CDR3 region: CASSAVPGVRETQYF. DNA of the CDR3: TGCGCCAGCAGCGCCGTGCCAGGGGTGCGGGAGACCCAGTACTTC. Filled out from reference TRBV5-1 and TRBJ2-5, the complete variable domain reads KAGVTQTPRYLIKTRGQQVTLSCSPISGHRSVSWYQQTPGQGLQFLFEYFSETQRNKGNFPGRFSGRQFSNSRSEMNVSTLELGDSALYLCASSAVPGVRETQYFGPGTRLLVL.

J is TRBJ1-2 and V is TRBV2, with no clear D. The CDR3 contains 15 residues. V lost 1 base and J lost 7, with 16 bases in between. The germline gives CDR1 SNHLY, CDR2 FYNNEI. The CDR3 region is CASSEDRPSSGGYTF. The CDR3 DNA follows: TGTGCCAGCAGTGAAGACAGACCGAGCTCCGGTGGCTACACCTTC. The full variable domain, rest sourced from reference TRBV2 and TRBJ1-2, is EPEVTQTPSHQVTQMGQEVILRCVPISNHLYFYWYRQILGQKVEFLVSFYNNEISEKSEIFDDQFSVERPDGSNFTLKIRSTKLEDSAMYFCASSEDRPSSGGYTFGSGTRLTVV.

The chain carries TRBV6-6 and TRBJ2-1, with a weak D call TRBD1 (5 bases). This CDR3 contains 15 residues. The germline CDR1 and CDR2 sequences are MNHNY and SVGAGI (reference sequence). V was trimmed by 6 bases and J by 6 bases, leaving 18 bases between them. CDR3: CASRPTDIDSNEQFF. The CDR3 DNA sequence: TGTGCCAGCAGGCCGACGGACATAGACTCCAATGAGCAGTTCTTC.

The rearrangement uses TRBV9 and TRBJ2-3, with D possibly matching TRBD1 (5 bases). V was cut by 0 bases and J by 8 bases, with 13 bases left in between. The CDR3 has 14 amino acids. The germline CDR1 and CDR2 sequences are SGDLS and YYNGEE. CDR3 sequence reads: CASSVGLGVGTQYF. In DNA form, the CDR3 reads TGTGCCAGCAGCGTAGGGCTAGGGGTTGGTACGCAGTATTTT.

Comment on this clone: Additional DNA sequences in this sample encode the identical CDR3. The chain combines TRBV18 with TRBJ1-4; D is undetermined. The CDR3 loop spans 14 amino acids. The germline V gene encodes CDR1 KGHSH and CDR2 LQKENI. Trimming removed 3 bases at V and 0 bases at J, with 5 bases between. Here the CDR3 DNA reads TGTGCCAGCTCACCGGAGTCAACTAATGAAAAACTGTTTTTT. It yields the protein CASSPESTNEKLFF.

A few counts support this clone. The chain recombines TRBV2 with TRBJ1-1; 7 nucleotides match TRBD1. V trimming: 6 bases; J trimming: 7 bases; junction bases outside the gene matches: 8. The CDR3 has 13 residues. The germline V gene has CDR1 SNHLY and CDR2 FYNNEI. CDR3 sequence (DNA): TGTGCCAGCAGACTTTTGCGGGACAGTGAAGCTTTCTTT. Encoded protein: CASRLLRDSEAFF.

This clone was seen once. CDR3 DNA sequence: TGTGCCAGCAGTGAAAGTCTCCCCGAGCAGTACTTC. It translates to CASSESLPEQYF. The chain couples TRBV2 to TRBJ2-7; no clear D gene. V lost 2 bases and J lost 6, with 8 bases in between. CDR1 and CDR2 (germline): SNHLY, FYNNEI. The CDR3 totals 12 residues.

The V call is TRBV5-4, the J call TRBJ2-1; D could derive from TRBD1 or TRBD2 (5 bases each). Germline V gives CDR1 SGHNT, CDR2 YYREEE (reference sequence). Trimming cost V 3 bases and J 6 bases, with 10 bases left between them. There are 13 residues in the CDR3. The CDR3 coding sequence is TGTGCCAGCAGCTCCGGGACGCGCAATGAGCAGTTCTTC. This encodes CASSSGTRNEQFF.

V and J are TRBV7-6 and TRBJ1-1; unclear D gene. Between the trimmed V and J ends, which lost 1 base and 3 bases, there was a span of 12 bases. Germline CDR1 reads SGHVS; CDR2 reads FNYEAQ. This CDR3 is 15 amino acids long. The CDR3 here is CASSLDGVRDTEAFF. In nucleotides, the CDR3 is TGTGCCAGCAGCTTAGATGGGGTGAGGGACACTGAAGCTTTCTTT.

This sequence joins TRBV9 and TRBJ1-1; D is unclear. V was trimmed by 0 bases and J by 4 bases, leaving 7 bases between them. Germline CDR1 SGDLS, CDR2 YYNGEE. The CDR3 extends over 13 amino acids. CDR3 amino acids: CASSVVSSTEAFF. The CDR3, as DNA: TGTGCCAGCAGCGTAGTCAGTTCCACTGAAGCTTTCTTT.

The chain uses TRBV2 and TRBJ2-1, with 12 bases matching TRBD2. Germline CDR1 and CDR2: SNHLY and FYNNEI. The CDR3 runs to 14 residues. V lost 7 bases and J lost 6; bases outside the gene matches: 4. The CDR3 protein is CASTGLAGTNEQFF. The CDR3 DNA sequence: TGTGCCAGCACCGGACTAGCGGGGACCAATGAGCAGTTCTTC. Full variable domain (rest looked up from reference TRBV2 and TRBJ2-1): EPEVTQTPSHQVTQMGQEVILRCVPISNHLYFYWYRQILGQKVEFLVSFYNNEISEKSEIFDDQFSVERPDGSNFTLKIRSTKLEDSAMYFCASTGLAGTNEQFFGPGTRLTVL.

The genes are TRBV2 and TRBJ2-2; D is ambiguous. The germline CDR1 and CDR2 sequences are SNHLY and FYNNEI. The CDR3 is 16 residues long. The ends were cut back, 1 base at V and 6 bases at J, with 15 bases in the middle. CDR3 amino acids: CASSEDGQYGSGELFF. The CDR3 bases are TGTGCCAGCAGTGAAGATGGGCAGTACGGGTCCGGGGAGCTGTTTTTT.